This T cell receptor beta chain was identified in a study of T-cell reconstitution after alpha-beta-depleted transplantation in children. Unique molecular identifiers were incorporated during preparation of the TCRbeta library. A single record per CDR3 protein comes from TCRdb applying MiXCR to the PCR reads. The repertoire includes 440,000 or so distinct CDR3 sequences, 43% of them detected once, and under 35% sits in the top ten. With respect to this clonotype: Its target is unknown.

CDR1 is SGHTA, CDR2 FQGTGA, per germline. V was trimmed by 4 bases and J by 2 bases, leaving 10 bases between them. The CDR3 loop spans 14 amino acids. Study observations and caveats: For some patients, TCRbeta diversity was high at day 60 because of recipient T cells and thymic progenitors that survived. Alpha-beta T cells present about two months after transplant were reported to originate from several hundred expanded graft clones. At the one-year point after transplant, T-cell counts and TCRbeta diversity were found to come mostly from T cells that had been newly produced.

The clonotype comes from a girl aged 2 to 10 with aplastic anemia, due to receive a stem cell transplant. The sample here was PBMCs, taken before TCRalphabeta/CD19-depleted stem cell transplant. V is TRBV7-3 and J is TRBJ2-3; no reliable D call. As DNA, the CDR3 is TGTGCCAGCAGCTCCCTGGACGACACAGATACGCAGTATTTT. It yields the protein CASSSLDDTDTQYF.